This section outlines one T cell receptor (beta chain) sequence together with its context. This entry belongs to a study of blood T cell repertoires in COVID-19. Study-wide background: COVID-19 samples, acute and convalescent, were from the United States, Italy and Spain.

Germline assignment: CDR1 SGHTA and CDR2 FQGNSA. The CDR3 has 13 residues. J was trimmed by 10 bases and V by 5 bases; bases with no gene match: 10. The data were produced by immunoSEQ multiplex PCR, yet TCRdb's version contains in-frame clones alone and is incomplete. The data contain about 200,000 clones, 80% to 90% of them seen just once; the ten biggest clones take up about 10%. Sequenced: peripheral blood. J is TRBJ1-1 and V is TRBV7-2, with TRBD1 matching over 7 bases. This TCR derives from a man aged 45-60 years with active or convalescent COVID-19. The CDR3 bases are TGTGCCAGCAGCATACGACAGGGTGGCGTAGCTTTCTTT. This encodes CASSIRQGGVAFF. The full variable domain, in which reference TRBV7-2 and TRBJ1-1 provide the parts outside the CDR3, is GAGVSQSPSNKVTEKGKDVELRCDPISGHTALYWYRQSLGQGLEFLIYFQGNSAPDKSGLPSDRFSAERTGGSVSTLTIQRTQQEDSAVYLCASSIRQGGVAFFGQGTRLTVV.